A single sample gave rise to the 10 T cell receptor beta chains below, sequenced in a study of shared T cell receptors in the human thymus. Sequenced by immunoSEQ multiplex PCR; TCRdb stores in-frame clones only, minus some. Among 700,000 or so clones listed, approximately 85% were seen once. These same records also appear under a second study, on human thymus T cells.

Sequencing input: thymocytes. The receptors stem from a girl younger than two with a congenital heart defect.

The rearrangement joins TRBV10-1 to TRBJ2-1, with a tentative D call TRBD1 (6 bases). This CDR3 spans 17 amino acids. Deletions cut 6 bases from V and 2 bases from J, with 20 bases between. Per germline, CDR1 WNHNN and CDR2 SYGVQD (reference sequence). The DNA for the CDR3 is TGCGCCAGCAGCCTTCCGGACAGCTTGTATACCTACAATGAGCAGTTCTTC. Translated, it gives CASSLPDSLYTYNEQFF.

This CDR3 is CASSIRDQETQYF. DNA of the CDR3: TGTGCCAGCAGCATACGGGACCAAGAGACCCAGTACTTC. V and J are TRBV9 and TRBJ2-5, with no clear D. The ends were cut back, 4 bases at V and 0 bases at J, with 7 bases in the middle. The CDR3 loop spans 13 amino acids. Per the germline V gene, CDR1 is SGDLS and CDR2 is YYNGEE.

This chain connects TRBV7-2 to TRBJ2-7; 8 nucleotides match TRBD1. Germline assignment: CDR1 SGHTA and CDR2 FQGNSA. CDR3 length: 14 residues. V lost 5 bases and J lost 4; bases outside the gene matches: 7. In nucleotides, the CDR3 is TGTGCCAGCAGCCGGACAGGGTTTGGTTACGAGCAGTACTTC. It codes for CASSRTGFGYEQYF.

This chain connects TRBV5-1 to TRBJ2-1, with 11 bases fitting TRBD2. The CDR3 is 15 amino acids. With V trimmed by 5 bases and J by 5 bases, 6 bases remained unmatched. Per germline, CDR1 SGHRS and CDR2 YFSETQ. The CDR3 loop is CASSRLAGTHNEQFF. As DNA, the CDR3 is TGCGCCAGCAGTCGACTAGCGGGGACCCACAATGAGCAGTTCTTC.

The gene calls are TRBV4-3 and TRBJ1-2; no clear D gene. CDR1 and CDR2 (germline): LGHNA, YSLEER. V was trimmed by 1 base and J by 0 bases, leaving 12 bases between them. This CDR3 has 16 residues. The CDR3: CASSQGYDYPNYGYTF. CDR3 in DNA: TGCGCCAGCAGCCAAGGATATGACTATCCTAACTATGGCTACACCTTC.

The chain carries TRBV7-2 and TRBJ2-2; TRBD1 matches 7 bases. Germline CDR1 reads SGHTA; CDR2 reads FQGNSA. J gave up 7 bases and V 2 bases, and 16 bases lay outside the gene matches. The CDR3 has 18 residues. This chain's CDR3 is CASSLIPWTGQANGELFF. CDR3 in DNA: TGTGCCAGCAGCTTAATCCCCTGGACAGGACAGGCCAACGGGGAGCTGTTTTTT.

This clone was counted only a few times. The chain employs TRBV2 and TRBJ1-5; D not certain. The CDR3 is 17 amino acids. With 2 bases removed from V and 3 bases from J, the gap between germline ends came to 17 bases. Germline V gives CDR1 SNHLY, CDR2 FYNNEI. The CDR3 sequence: CASSEQPGMSYNQPQHF. DNA for the CDR3: TGTGCCAGCAGTGAACAACCCGGTATGTCCTACAATCAGCCCCAGCATTTT.

The gene calls are TRBV10-3 and TRBJ1-1, with TRBD1 matching over 8 bases. The junction had 8 bases not matched to a gene; V was cut back by 7 bases and J by 10 bases. The germline CDR1 and CDR2 sequences are ENHRY and SYGVKD. This CDR3 contains 12 residues. The CDR3 DNA follows: TGTGCCATCAACGACAGGGGCGGTCTAGCTTTCTTT. Translating gives CAINDRGGLAFF.

J is TRBJ1-1 and V is TRBV9, with 7 bases that match TRBD1. The CDR3 spans 15 residues. V trimming: 3 bases; J trimming: 5 bases; junction bases outside the gene matches: 10. Germline CDR1 is SGDLS and CDR2 is YYNGEE. CDR3 protein: CASSAGQTLRTEAFF. In DNA, the CDR3 is TGTGCCAGCAGCGCGGGACAGACCTTGAGGACTGAAGCTTTCTTT.

This chain connects TRBV4-1 to TRBJ2-3; 7 bases fit TRBD2. The CDR3 runs to 17 residues. V lost 0 bases to trimming and J lost 2 bases; unmatched junction nucleotides: 8. CDR1 MGHRA and CDR2 YSYEKL come from the germline V gene. CDR3 loop: CASSQDRLADPTDTQYF. Here the CDR3 DNA reads TGCGCCAGCAGCCAAGATCGCCTAGCGGACCCCACAGATACGCAGTATTTT.